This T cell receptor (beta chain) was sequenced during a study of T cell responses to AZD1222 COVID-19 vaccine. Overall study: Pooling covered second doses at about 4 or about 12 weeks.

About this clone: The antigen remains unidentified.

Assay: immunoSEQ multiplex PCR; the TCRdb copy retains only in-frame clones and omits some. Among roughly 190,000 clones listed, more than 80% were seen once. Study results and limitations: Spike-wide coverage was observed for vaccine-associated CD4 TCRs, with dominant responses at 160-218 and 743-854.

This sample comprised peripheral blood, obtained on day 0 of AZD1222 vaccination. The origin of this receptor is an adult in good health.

The CDR3: CASSFFGGRVNTEAFF. CDR3 nucleotides: TGCGCCAGCAGCTTTTTCGGGGGCAGGGTGAACACTGAAGCTTTCTTT. The chain combines TRBV5-1 with TRBJ1-1; D is perhaps TRBD1 (6 bases). The CDR3 is made up of 16 amino acids. CDR1 is SGHRS, CDR2 YFSETQ, per germline. V shed 2 bases and J shed 0 bases, with 14 bases lying between them.